This T cell receptor (beta chain) was identified during a study of Ad26.COV2.S vaccination and SARS-CoV-2 variants. The overall study: The donor was enrolled in the Ad26.COV2.S arm of the COV1001 trial.

A word on this clone: What it binds is unknown.

Some clones are missing from TCRdb's copy, which holds only in-frame ones; the method was immunoSEQ multiplex PCR. In the table there are hundreds of thousands of clones, approximately 87% of which are singletons. This CDR3 has 11 residues. The ends were cut back, 6 bases at V and 5 bases at J, with 7 bases in the middle. Stated treatment: approximately 18 received Ad26.COV2.S at low or high dose, single or two shots; several received placebo; per-sample allocation not given. Each sample was drawn 63 days after the first injection (of vaccine or placebo). Points from the study as a whole: Vaccinated and placebo-treated recipients had similar non-spike TCR breadth.

This material consisted of peripheral blood, taken in a trial of Ad26.COV2.S vaccine versus placebo. The chain uses TRBV12-3 or TRBV12-4 and TRBJ1-1; D ambiguous. The clonotype comes from a person between 18 and 65 years old who received the Ad26.COV2.S COVID-19 vaccine or a placebo. The CDR3 coding sequence is TGTGCCAGCAGACCAAGGACTGAAGCTTTCTTT. Its translation is CASRPRTEAFF.